The 21 T cell receptor beta chains presented below share a single source sample, sequenced in a study of T and B cells in COVID-19 patients. Each TRB amplification used roughly 230-550 ng of genomic DNA from blood. Multiplex PCR with BIOMED2 TRB-A/B primer pools amplified TRB rearrangements. One entry per CDR3 protein, called by TCRdb with MiXCR from the multiplex PCR reads. The table shows around 9,000 distinct CDR3 sequences, with 31% occurring only once. The sample taken for sequencing was blood. These receptors were taken from a human donor who had recovered from COVID-19.

The chain couples TRBV6-5 to TRBJ1-6; D is ambiguous. The ends were cut back, 0 bases at V and 7 bases at J, with 13 bases in the middle. Germline CDR1 and CDR2: MNHEY and SVGAGI. The CDR3 runs to 16 residues. The CDR3 region has the DNA TGTGCCAGCAGTTACTCTACTTGGCCCCGAAATTCACCCCTCCACTTT. Translation gives CASSYSTWPRNSPLHF.

This clonotype has only a few counts. This chain links TRBV5-1 with TRBJ2-7; 8 bases align to TRBD2. The CDR3 length is 15 residues. The V and J ends lost 0 bases and 2 bases, in that order; junction bases with no gene match: 4. Germline values: CDR1 SGHRS, CDR2 YFSETQ. DNA for the CDR3: TGCGCCAGCAGCTTGGGGGCGGGGGGTACCTACGAGCAGTACTTC. This encodes CASSLGAGGTYEQYF.

This chain uses TRBV20-1 with TRBJ2-7; 10 nucleotides line up with TRBD1. V was pared by 2 bases and J by 0 bases, with 7 bases of the junction left unmatched. This CDR3 is 16 amino acids long. The germline V gene has CDR1 DFQATT and CDR2 SNEGSKA (reference sequence). CDR3 loop: CSARSGTGEGSYEQYF. For the CDR3, the DNA is TGCAGTGCTAGATCCGGGACAGGGGAGGGCTCCTACGAGCAGTACTTC.

This clonotype has just one count. The chain combines TRBV6-2 or TRBV6-3 with TRBJ1-2, with a weak D call TRBD1 (5 bases). CDR1 and CDR2 (germline): MNHEY, SVGEGT. V was trimmed by 6 bases and J by 4 bases, leaving 9 bases between them. The length of the CDR3 is 12 residues. The CDR3 sequence is CASRKTVYGYTF. The CDR3 bases are TGTGCCAGCAGAAAGACAGTCTATGGCTACACCTTC.

This clonotype was detected only a few times. The chain has TRBV12-3 or TRBV12-4 and TRBJ1-5; D is ambiguous. The CDR3 totals 15 residues. V lost 5 bases to trimming and J lost 2 bases, with 13 bases between them. CDR3 sequence (DNA): TGTGCCAGCAGTCCCCGGCCGAGCGGCAATCAGCCCCAGCATTTT. Protein sequence: CASSPRPSGNQPQHF.

This clonotype was observed a few times. The chain has TRBV28 and TRBJ2-3, with D uncertain. Trimming removed 6 bases at V and 8 bases at J, with 9 bases between. The CDR3 length is 11 residues. The V gene's germline CDR1 is MDHEN and CDR2 SYDVKM. The CDR3 bases are TGTGCCAGCAGCCTTAAGGGTACGCAGTATTTT. Protein: CASSLKGTQYF.

A few counts support this clonotype. The chain combines TRBV27 with TRBJ1-2, with 9 bases that match TRBD1. Germline-derived CDR1 and CDR2 are MNHEY and SMNVEV (reference sequence). This CDR3 is built from 15 residues. V shed 0 bases and J 5 bases; nucleotides not matched to a gene: 4. CDR3 DNA sequence: TGTGCCAGCAGTTTATCTGGGACAGGGTTATATGGCTACACCTTC. It yields the protein CASSLSGTGLYGYTF.

V usage is TRBV20-1 and J usage is TRBJ1-1; possible D gene TRBD1, 6 bases. This CDR3 region has 13 residues. The V end was cut by 5 bases, the J end by 5 bases, with 15 bases between. Germline V gene data show CDR1 as DFQATT and CDR2 as SNEGSKA (reference sequence). CDR3 bases: TGCAGTGCTGGCAGGGCAGGGGATACTGAAGCTTTCTTT. Protein sequence: CSAGRAGDTEAFF.

The rearrangement links TRBV24-1 to TRBJ1-5; the D gene is possibly TRBD1 (6 bases). CDR1 KGHDR and CDR2 SFDVKD come from the germline V gene. V was clipped by 4 bases and J by 1 base, with 10 bases between them. The CDR3 is 15 residues long. CDR3 sequence (DNA): TGTGCCACCAGTGACTCCGGGGGCAGCAATCAGCCCCAGCATTTT. Translation: CATSDSGGSNQPQHF.

This clonotype came up a few times. The chain is built from TRBV18 and TRBJ1-4; D remains ambiguous. The CDR3 loop spans 19 amino acids. Trimming cost V 1 base and J 3 bases, with 21 bases left between them. Germline assignment: CDR1 KGHSH and CDR2 LQKENI. The CDR3 loop reads CASSPLLVSGLLPNEKLFF. CDR3 nucleotides: TGTGCCAGCTCACCACTTTTGGTCTCAGGACTACTCCCTAATGAAAAACTGTTTTTT.

The chain links TRBV20-1 to TRBJ1-4, with 7 positions matching TRBD1. This CDR3 contains 15 residues. Germline CDR1 and CDR2: DFQATT and SNEGSKA (reference sequence). V was clipped by 4 bases and J by 5 bases; unmatched bases: 10. CDR3 sequence (DNA): TGCAGTGCTACGACAACCACAGGGGTGAATGAAAAACTGTTTTTT. Translating it yields CSATTTTGVNEKLFF.

This clonotype is medium-sized (0.01 to 0.1%) within its sample. The gene calls are TRBV19 and TRBJ2-6; TRBD2 might be the D (5 bases). Deletions cut 7 bases from V and 0 bases from J, with 13 bases between. The CDR3 is 16 amino acids. Germline-derived CDR1 and CDR2 are LNHDA and SQIVND (reference sequence). This CDR3 reads CASNPRGRSGANVLTF. The CDR3 DNA reads as TGTGCCAGTAACCCGAGAGGGCGCTCTGGGGCCAACGTCCTGACTTTC.

The chain carries TRBV7-2 and TRBJ1-6, with 10 positions matching TRBD1. V was pared by 3 bases and J by 6 bases, with 5 bases of the junction left unmatched. The CDR3 totals 16 residues. CDR1 is SGHTA, CDR2 FQGNSA, per germline. In nucleotides, the CDR3 is TGTGCCAGCAGCTTCGGGACAGGGGCTGGTAATTCACCCCTCCACTTT. It specifies CASSFGTGAGNSPLHF.

This chain links TRBV21-1 with TRBJ1-1; the D call TRBD1 from the table was never checked on the DNA. TRBV21-1 has pseudogene status. This CDR3 spans 16 amino acids. CDR3: CASSESRAGGITEAFF. The CDR3 DNA follows: TGTGCCAGCAGTGAATCACGCGCAGGGGGTATCACTGAAGCTTTCTTT.

This clonotype was observed a few times. The V call is TRBV5-4, the J call TRBJ1-1; no definite D call. CDR3 length: 16 residues. V was trimmed by 2 bases and J by 4 bases, leaving 18 bases between them. Germline CDR1 and CDR2: SGHNT and YYREEE (reference sequence). CDR3 protein: CASSLRAEDGGTEAFF. The CDR3 DNA sequence: TGTGCCAGCAGCTTAAGGGCGGAGGACGGAGGCACTGAAGCTTTCTTT.

The chain is built from TRBV24-1 and TRBJ2-2; D possibly uses TRBD1 or TRBD2 (5 bases each). The CDR3 totals 16 residues. Germline V gene sequence: CDR1 KGHDR, CDR2 SFDVKD. V lost 3 bases, J lost 0 bases, and 10 bases lay in between. Here the CDR3 reads CATSDPGRTNTGELFF. The DNA for the CDR3 is TGTGCCACCAGTGATCCGGGACGTACGAACACCGGGGAGCTGTTTTTT.

In its sample, this clonotype ranks as medium-sized. The gene calls are TRBV6-2 or TRBV6-3 and TRBJ2-1; TRBD2 matches at 10 bases. From germline, CDR1 is MNHEY and CDR2 SVGEGT. Unmatched junction bases numbered 10, after V lost 6 bases and J lost 8 bases. The CDR3 runs 15 residues. The CDR3 DNA follows: TGTGCCAGCAGGTTAGCGGGGGGCGCCGGGGATGAGCAGTTCTTC. Translation: CASRLAGGAGDEQFF.

This chain joins TRBV7-6 and TRBJ2-1, with 7 bases identical to TRBD1. V lost 5 bases to trimming and J lost 0 bases; unmatched junction nucleotides: 7. In germline, CDR1 is SGHVS, CDR2 FNYEAQ. There are 16 residues in the CDR3. The CDR3 is CASSLTGTDSYNEQFF. The CDR3 nucleotides read TGTGCCAGCAGCCTCACCGGGACAGACTCCTACAATGAGCAGTTCTTC. Filled out from reference TRBV7-6 and TRBJ2-1, the complete variable domain reads GAGVSQSPRYKVTKRGQDVALRCDPISGHVSLYWYRQALGQGPEFLTYFNYEAQQDKSGLPNDRFSAERPEGSISTLTIQRTEQRDSAMYRCASSLTGTDSYNEQFFGPGTRLTVL.

This rearrangement joins TRBV5-5 to TRBJ2-1; 7 nucleotides line up with TRBD1. V was pared by 2 bases and J by 4 bases, with 9 bases of the junction left unmatched. CDR1 SGHKS and CDR2 YYEKEE come from the germline V gene (reference sequence). The CDR3 is 16 residues long. The CDR3 coding sequence is TGTGCCAGCAGCTTTTCGCCGGGACAGACATACAATGAGCAGTTCTTC. It encodes CASSFSPGQTYNEQFF.

The chain carries TRBV19 and TRBJ1-1; no reliable D call. The CDR3 has 15 amino acids. The ends were cut back, 7 bases at V and 0 bases at J, with 15 bases in the middle. Per the germline V gene, CDR1 is LNHDA and CDR2 is SQIVND (reference sequence). In nucleotides, the CDR3 is TGTGCCAGTACCAAGGGAGTAACCGTGAACACTGAAGCTTTCTTT. This sequence encodes CASTKGVTVNTEAFF.

This clonotype counts as medium-sized (0.01 to 0.1%). The V call is TRBV6-2 or TRBV6-3, the J call TRBJ2-7; no definite D call. The germline V gene encodes CDR1 MNHEY and CDR2 SVGEGT. The length of the CDR3 is 14 residues. Trimming took off 1 base at V and 0 bases at J, with 7 bases between the two ends. CDR3 nucleotide sequence: TGTGCCAGCAGTTACTTGCGCCGCTCCTACGAGCAGTACTTC. Its translation: CASSYLRRSYEQYF.